Following are 25 T cell receptor beta chains from one sample sequenced in a study of beta chain features in type 1 diabetes. Study-level findings and limits: Researchers report that Type 1 diabetes patients had moderately but significantly shorter TCRB CDR3s across all four CD4+ subsets.

The whole isolated RNA underwent reverse transcription, so sequencing captured expressed TCRB transcripts. Libraries were prepared by immunoSEQ multiplex PCR; TCRdb keeps only in-frame clonotypes and omits some of them. The table lists over 150,000 clones, 8% to 9.5% of them singletons, with 0.45% to 0.55% in the top ten. These receptors have no known antigen. Sequences were obtained from central memory CD4+ T cells from blood. These TCRs come from a woman between 18 and 29 years old with type 1 diabetes.

This clone was recorded a few times. V and J are TRBV11-3 and TRBJ2-1; the D gene is possibly TRBD2 (5 bases). CDR3 length: 13 residues. CDR1 is SGHNT, CDR2 YENEEA, per germline. Trimming removed 7 bases from V and 6 bases from J, with 13 bases in between. The CDR3 spells CASTPGTTNEQFF. Here the CDR3 DNA reads TGTGCCAGCACTCCGGGAACCACCAATGAGCAGTTCTTC.

V usage is TRBV9 and J usage is TRBJ2-1; TRBD2 matches at 10 bases. This CDR3 has 15 residues. Losses at the gene ends were 4 bases for V and 4 bases for J; bases not matched to a gene: 5. Germline CDR1 SGDLS, CDR2 YYNGEE. CDR3 coding DNA: TGTGCCAGCAGCACTAGCGGGACACCGTACAATGAGCAGTTCTTC. Amino acid sequence: CASSTSGTPYNEQFF.

The sample holds a few counts of this clone. The chain uses TRBV9 and TRBJ2-3, with 11 nucleotides matching TRBD2. The germline V gene encodes CDR1 SGDLS and CDR2 YYNGEE. V was pared by 0 bases and J by 4 bases, with 4 bases of the junction left unmatched. CDR3 length equals 16 residues. CDR3 amino acids: CASSVGPSGGSDTQYF. The CDR3 DNA is TGTGCCAGCAGCGTAGGTCCTAGCGGGGGGTCAGATACGCAGTATTTT.

This clone was observed a handful of times. V usage is TRBV28 and J usage is TRBJ2-7; D is perhaps TRBD2 (5 bases). V was trimmed by 8 bases and J by 2 bases, leaving 10 bases between them. CDR3 length equals 12 residues. Germline assignment: CDR1 MDHEN and CDR2 SYDVKM. The CDR3 coding sequence is TGTGCCAGCGCCCGGGGTCCCTACGAGCAGTACTTC. Residues: CASARGPYEQYF.

This clone was seen more than once but under ten times. The chain uses TRBV9 and TRBJ1-2, with D possibly TRBD1 on 6 matching bases. Trimming removed 4 bases at V and 3 bases at J, with 13 bases between. The CDR3 contains 14 residues. Germline V gene sequence: CDR1 SGDLS, CDR2 YYNGEE. CDR3 sequence reads: CASSLQGTDYGYTF. Here the CDR3 DNA reads TGTGCCAGCAGCTTACAGGGTACGGACTATGGCTACACCTTC. Supplemented by reference TRBV9 and TRBJ1-2, the full variable domain reads DSGVTQTPKHLITATGQRVTLRCSPRSGDLSVYWYQQSLDQGLQFLIQYYNGEERAKGNILERFSAQQFPDLHSELNLSSLELGDSALYFCASSLQGTDYGYTFGSGTRLTVV.

This clone turned up a few times. In DNA form, the CDR3 reads TGTGCCAGCAGTCCAGACTATGGCTACACCTTC. This codes for CASSPDYGYTF. This rearrangement joins TRBV6-6 to TRBJ1-2; D gene ambiguous. Germline CDR1 reads MNHNY; CDR2 reads SVGAGI (reference sequence). The CDR3 contains 11 residues. Trimming cost V 5 bases and J 3 bases, with 4 bases left between them.

This clone was picked up a small number of times. The chain combines TRBV11-1 with TRBJ2-7; 11 bases match TRBD2. The CDR3 has 13 residues. Unmatched junction bases numbered 3, after V lost 5 bases and J lost 6 bases. Germline-derived CDR1 and CDR2 are SGHAT and FQDESV (reference sequence). The CDR3 here is CASSKLAGAEQYF. The CDR3 DNA reads TGTGCCAGCAGCAAACTAGCGGGAGCCGAGCAGTACTTC.

The sample holds a few counts of this clone. The V and J genes are TRBV19 and TRBJ2-5, with D possibly matching TRBD1 (6 bases). Trimming stripped 6 bases from V and 5 bases from J, with 19 bases between. The CDR3 has 15 amino acids. CDR1 and CDR2 from the germline V gene are LNHDA and SQIVND (reference sequence). This CDR3 reads CASSPTLGRGETQYF. The CDR3 region has the DNA TGTGCCAGTAGCCCTACCCTGGGCAGGGGTGAGACCCAGTACTTC.

V gene TRBV6-5 combines with J gene TRBJ2-1; 9 bases are a match to TRBD2. Trimming at V came to 6 bases and at J to 0 bases, leaving 3 bases not matched to a gene. Per the germline V gene, CDR1 is MNHEY and CDR2 is SVGAGI. The CDR3 is 15 residues long. This CDR3 is CASRHSGSSYNEQFF. CDR3 DNA: TGTGCCAGCAGACATAGCGGGAGCTCCTACAATGAGCAGTTCTTC.

This clone appeared a few times. This chain connects TRBV29-1 to TRBJ2-5, with D tentatively TRBD1 (5 bases). The CDR3 is 11 amino acids. The germline gives CDR1 SQVTM, CDR2 ANQGSEA. Trimming cost V 3 bases and J 9 bases, with 11 bases left between them. The CDR3: CSVEENRPQYF. In nucleotides, the CDR3 is TGCAGCGTTGAGGAAAACAGGCCCCAGTACTTC.

This clone was counted a few times. A read error may produce the germline difference seen at one junction end. The gene calls are TRBV7-7 and TRBJ2-1, with D possibly matching TRBD2 (6 bases). The CDR3 spans 14 residues. The germline gives CDR1 SSHAT, CDR2 FNYEAQ (reference sequence). CDR3 coding DNA: TGTGCTAGCAGCAGTCAAGCGGGTAGGAATGAGCAGTTCTTC. Translating it yields CASSSQAGRNEQFF.

This clone was recorded a few times. The V call is TRBV5-1, the J call TRBJ2-1; TRBD2 might be the D (6 bases). Between the trimmed V and J ends, which lost 4 bases and 6 bases, there was a span of 17 bases. CDR1 and CDR2 from the germline V gene are SGHRS and YFSETQ. The CDR3 is 15 amino acids. The CDR3 bases are TGCGCCAGCAGCGAACTCGGGAGTATGGGCAATGAGCAGTTCTTC. Its protein is CASSELGSMGNEQFF.

This clone was counted a few times. The genes are TRBV2 and TRBJ2-7, with 9 bases matching TRBD1. Germline V CDR1 and CDR2: SNHLY, FYNNEI. The CDR3 runs to 12 residues. V gave up 5 bases and J gave up 6 bases; unmatched junction bases: 2. CDR3 protein: CASSPDRGEQYF. In DNA, the CDR3 is TGTGCCAGCAGTCCGGACAGGGGCGAGCAGTACTTC.

V is TRBV15 and J is TRBJ2-2; D call uncertain. Germline V gives CDR1 LNHNV, CDR2 YYDKDF (reference sequence). CDR3 length: 14 amino acids. V lost 1 base and J lost 6, with 9 bases in between. The chain's CDR3 is CATSRAADSGELFF. The CDR3 bases are TGTGCCACCAGCAGAGCGGCAGACTCCGGGGAGCTGTTTTTT. Drawing the rest from reference TRBV15 and TRBJ2-2, the complete variable domain is DAMVIQNPRYQVTQFGKPVTLSCSQTLNHNVMYWYQQKSSQAPKLLFHYYDKDFNNEADTPDNFQSRRPNTSFCFLDIRSPGLGDTAMYLCATSRAADSGELFFGEGSRLTVL.

This chain uses TRBV30 with TRBJ2-7; 11 positions match TRBD1. Germline V gene lookup returns CDR1 GTSNPN and CDR2 SVGIG (reference sequence). Trimming at V came to 2 bases and at J to 5 bases, leaving 5 bases not matched to a gene. The CDR3 extends over 14 amino acids. The CDR3: CAWSPGQGAHEQYF. The CDR3 nucleotides are TGTGCCTGGAGTCCCGGACAGGGGGCCCACGAGCAGTACTTC.

This clone was seen a handful of times. The chain is built from TRBV7-2 and TRBJ2-6, with 9 positions matching TRBD1. V lost 4 bases to trimming and J lost 3 bases; unmatched junction nucleotides: 10. Germline CDR1 reads SGHTA; CDR2 reads FQGNSA. This CDR3 is built from 18 residues. The DNA of the CDR3 is TGTGCCAGCAGCTCAACAGTCGGACAGGGGTATGGGGCCAACGTCCTGACTTTC. The encoded protein is CASSSTVGQGYGANVLTF.

This clone has a handful of counts. The chain employs TRBV4-1 and TRBJ2-7, with unresolved D. Germline values: CDR1 MGHRA, CDR2 YSYEKL. The length of the CDR3 is 14 residues. The V end was cut by 0 bases, the J end by 4 bases, with 10 bases between. CDR3 sequence reads: CASSQDRIGYEQYF. The CDR3 coding sequence is TGCGCCAGCAGCCAAGATCGGATCGGGTACGAGCAGTACTTC.

Note on this clone: Germline is not matched at one junction end, which may reflect a read error. The rearrangement joins TRBV4-3 to TRBJ2-1; TRBD2 matches 9 bases. CDR3 length: 14 amino acids. CDR1 is LGHNA and CDR2 is YSLEER in the germline V gene. The CDR3: CASSQEQYSGGPLF. The DNA of the CDR3 is TGCGCCAGCAGCCAGGAACAATATAGCGGGGGCCCCCTCTTC.

This chain connects TRBV7-9 to TRBJ1-4; TRBD1 matches 7 bases. CDR3 length: 15 amino acids. CDR1 and CDR2 from the germline V gene are SEHNR and FQNEAQ (reference sequence). The ends lost 8 bases at V and 3 bases at J; junction bases unmatched: 9. The CDR3 region is CASCPRGTANEKLFF. In DNA form, the CDR3 reads TGTGCCAGCTGCCCCCGGGGGACAGCTAATGAAAAACTGTTTTTT.

This clone was detected a few times. This sample also contains other DNA sequences that code for the same CDR3. This rearrangement joins TRBV28 to TRBJ2-7; D uncertain. This CDR3 contains 10 residues. Germline lookup yields CDR1 MDHEN and CDR2 SYDVKM. V was pared by 6 bases and J by 3 bases, with 3 bases between. CDR3 DNA: TGTGCCAGCAGCCGCTACGAGCAGTACTTC. It translates to CASSRYEQYF.

This clone was seen only a few times. The rearrangement links TRBV4-3 to TRBJ2-7, with 7 bases identical to TRBD1. Per germline, CDR1 LGHNA and CDR2 YSLEER. Trimming removed 5 bases from V and 4 bases from J; junction bases left unmatched: 8. CDR3 size: 14 residues. As DNA, the CDR3 is TGCGCCAGCAGCTGGACAGGCAACCAGTACGAGCAGTACTTC. Its protein product is CASSWTGNQYEQYF.

Only a few counts were recorded for this clone. V gene TRBV4-2 combines with J gene TRBJ1-3; possibly TRBD1 for D (6 bases). Germline V gene sequence: CDR1 LGHNA, CDR2 YNFKEQ. The length of the CDR3 is 18 residues. V dropped 3 bases and J dropped 0 bases, with 18 bases sitting between them. CDR3 sequence reads: CASSHQQMNRDSGNTIYF. CDR3 sequence (DNA): TGTGCCAGCAGCCACCAACAAATGAACAGGGACTCTGGAAACACCATATATTTT.

This clone came up a few times. The chain uses TRBV7-2 and TRBJ2-1; tentatively, D is TRBD1 (6 bases). V lost 5 bases and J lost 7, with 15 bases in between. Germline CDR1 reads SGHTA; CDR2 reads FQGNSA. This CDR3 has 14 amino acids. The DNA for the CDR3 is TGTGCCAGCAGCAGGACAGTAGGTGTGAATGAGCAGTTCTTC. This sequence encodes CASSRTVGVNEQFF.

This clone was seen a few times. V usage is TRBV19 and J usage is TRBJ2-1, with a tentative D call TRBD1 (5 bases). This CDR3 has 13 amino acids. From germline, CDR1 is LNHDA and CDR2 SQIVND (reference sequence). Trimming shortened V by 5 bases and J by 4 bases, and 9 bases separated the two germline ends. The CDR3 loop is CASSGARYNEQFF. CDR3 DNA: TGTGCCAGTAGTGGGGCCCGATACAATGAGCAGTTCTTC.

The chain uses TRBV9 and TRBJ2-7; 8 bases are a match to TRBD1. V shed 0 bases, J shed 5 bases, and the junction held 13 bases outside the gene matches. Germline CDR1 and CDR2: SGDLS and YYNGEE. The CDR3 spans 17 residues. CDR3 coding DNA: TGTGCCAGCAGCGTAGGTAACAGACAGGGGTATTCCAACGAGCAGTACTTC. Its protein is CASSVGNRQGYSNEQYF.